These 11 T cell receptor beta chains share one sample of origin, sequenced in a study of blood T cell repertoires in COVID-19. Produced via immunoSEQ multiplex PCR; TCRdb's table is partial and in-frame only. The sample shows roughly 130,000 clones, 84% of them seen only once. Sequenced sample: PBMCs or T cells enriched from blood (not recorded which). These receptors all come from a man aged 35-49 years with acute COVID-19.

The chain recombines TRBV7-9 with TRBJ2-7, with TRBD1 matching 11 bases. The germline V gene encodes CDR1 SEHNR and CDR2 FQNEAQ (reference sequence). This CDR3 has 16 amino acids. V lost 5 bases, J lost 3 bases, and 9 bases stayed unmatched. For the CDR3, the DNA is TGTGCCAGCAGCCCGGACAGGGGGCCCTTCGGCTACGAGCAGTACTTC. Its protein is CASSPDRGPFGYEQYF. Looking up the rest from reference TRBV7-9 and TRBJ2-7 gives the full variable domain: DTGVSQNPRHKITKRGQNVTFRCDPISEHNRLYWYRQTLGQGPEFLTYFQNEAQLEKSRLLSDRFSAERPKGSFSTLEIQRTEQGDSAMYLCASSPDRGPFGYEQYFGPGTRLTVT.

V is TRBV28 and J is TRBJ1-3, with no clear D. This CDR3 has 16 amino acids. With 1 base removed from V and 0 bases from J, the gap between germline ends came to 10 bases. The germline V gene has CDR1 MDHEN and CDR2 SYDVKM. This CDR3 reads CASSLFGQGSGNTIYF. CDR3 nucleotides: TGTGCCAGCAGTTTATTTGGGCAAGGCTCTGGAAACACCATATATTTT.

The sample holds one count of this clone. This chain's CDR3 is CSSLEPFGEQYF. CDR3 nucleotides: TGCAGCTCCCTGGAGCCGTTCGGCGAGCAGTACTTC. J is TRBJ2-7 and V is TRBV29-1; D call uncertain. CDR1 and CDR2 (germline): SQVTM, ANQGSEA. There are 12 residues in the CDR3. V shed 8 bases and J shed 6 bases, with 17 bases lying between them.

The J gene is TRBJ1-6, the V gene TRBV28, with D perhaps TRBD1 (6 bases). The ends were cut back, 2 bases at V and 7 bases at J, with 6 bases in the middle. The germline gives CDR1 MDHEN, CDR2 SYDVKM. The CDR3 contains 13 residues. CDR3 region: CASSLTGNSPLHF. As DNA, the CDR3 is TGTGCCAGCAGTTTAACAGGGAATTCACCCCTCCACTTT.

The chain carries TRBV15 and TRBJ1-6, with D unresolved. Trimming cost V 0 bases and J 10 bases, with 13 bases left between them. This CDR3 is built from 15 residues. Germline-derived CDR1 and CDR2 are LNHNV and YYDKDF (reference sequence). The DNA for the CDR3 is TGTGCCACCAGCAGAGATACCGGGAATCGCTCACCCCTCCACTTT. This encodes CATSRDTGNRSPLHF.

On this clone: A junction boundary mismatches the germline segment, possibly from a read error. The genes are TRBV2 and TRBJ1-5; TRBD1 agrees at 9 bases. The CDR3 loop spans 11 amino acids. CDR1 is SNHLY and CDR2 is FYNNEI in the germline V gene. The CDR3 coding sequence is TGTGCCAGCAGTGATAGGACAGGGGAATATTTT. It yields the protein CASSDRTGEYF.

The rearrangement uses TRBV16 and TRBJ2-4, with a weak D call TRBD2 (5 bases). Germline loops: CDR1 KGHSY, CDR2 FQNENV. Trimming left V 7 bases short and J 8 bases short, with 12 bases between. The CDR3 sequence is 12 residues long. The CDR3 here is CASTPNGDIQYF. The CDR3, as DNA: TGTGCCAGCACCCCAAACGGGGACATTCAGTACTTC.

J is TRBJ2-2 and V is TRBV2, with D maybe TRBD2 (6 bases). Between the trimmed V and J ends, which lost 6 bases and 5 bases, there was a span of 16 bases. The CDR3 runs 15 residues. Germline assignment: CDR1 SNHLY and CDR2 FYNNEI. In nucleotides, the CDR3 is TGTGCCAGCAGGGGACTTTCAGAAGAGACCGGGGAGCTGTTTTTT. Translated: CASRGLSEETGELFF.

The V and J genes are TRBV21-1 and TRBJ2-1; the table's D gene call, TRBD2, was not cross checked with the DNA. TRBV21-1 is a pseudogene locus. The CDR3 is 16 residues long. The CDR3 here is CASSKVGLRSVHEQFF. CDR3 sequence (DNA): TGTGCCAGCAGCAAAGTTGGACTCCGGTCGGTCCATGAGCAGTTCTTC.

This clone was observed once. The V gene is TRBV10-1, the J gene TRBJ2-1; D is perhaps TRBD2 (6 bases). Germline V CDR1 and CDR2: WNHNN, SYGVQD (reference sequence). Trimming stripped 5 bases from V and 1 base from J, with 9 bases between. This CDR3 has 14 amino acids. The CDR3 nucleotides read TGCGCCAGCAGTCCCGGGACTTCCTACAATGAGCAGTTCTTC. It specifies CASSPGTSYNEQFF.

This clone came up once. The chain couples TRBV28 to TRBJ1-1; D uncertain. Between the trimmed V and J ends, which lost 2 bases and 5 bases, there was a span of 12 bases. CDR1 and CDR2 from the germline V gene are MDHEN and SYDVKM. This CDR3 is built from 14 residues. CDR3 DNA: TGTGCCAGCAGTTTACACAGTGATAGGACTGAAGCTTTCTTT. Protein sequence: CASSLHSDRTEAFF.